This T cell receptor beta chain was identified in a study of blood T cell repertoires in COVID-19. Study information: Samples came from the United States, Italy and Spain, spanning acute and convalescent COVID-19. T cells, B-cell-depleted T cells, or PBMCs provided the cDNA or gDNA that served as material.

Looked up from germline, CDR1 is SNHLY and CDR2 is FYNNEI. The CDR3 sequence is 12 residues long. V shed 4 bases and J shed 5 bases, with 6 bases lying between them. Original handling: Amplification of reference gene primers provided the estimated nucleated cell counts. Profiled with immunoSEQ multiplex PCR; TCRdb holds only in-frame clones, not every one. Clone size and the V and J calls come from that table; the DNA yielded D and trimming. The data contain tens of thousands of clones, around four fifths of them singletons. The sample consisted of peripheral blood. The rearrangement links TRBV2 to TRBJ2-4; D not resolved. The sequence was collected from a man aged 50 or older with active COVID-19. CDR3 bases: TGTGCCAGCAGTGTCACAGAAAACATTCAGTACTTC. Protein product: CASSVTENIQYF.